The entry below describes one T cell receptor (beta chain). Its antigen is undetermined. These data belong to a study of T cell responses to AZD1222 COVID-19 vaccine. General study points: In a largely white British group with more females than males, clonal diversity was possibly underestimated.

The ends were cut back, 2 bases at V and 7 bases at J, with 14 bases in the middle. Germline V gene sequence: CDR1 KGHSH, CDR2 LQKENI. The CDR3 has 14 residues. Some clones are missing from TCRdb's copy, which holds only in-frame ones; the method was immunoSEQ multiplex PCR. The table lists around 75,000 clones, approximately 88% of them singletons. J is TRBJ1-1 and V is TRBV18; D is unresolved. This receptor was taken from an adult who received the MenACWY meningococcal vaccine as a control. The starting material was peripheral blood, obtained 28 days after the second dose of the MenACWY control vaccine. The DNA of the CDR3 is TGTGCCAGCTCACCATTAGATGGTCCAGTTGAAGCTTTCTTT. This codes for CASSPLDGPVEAFF.